Below, 11 T cell receptor beta chains from the same sample are listed, as sequenced in a study of T cells in Graves' hyperthyroidism and ophthalmopathy. Amplification of TCR beta CDR3 regions was performed using RNA transcripts as template. HTBI primers drove first-round RT-PCR of the TCR CDR3. TCRdb reprocessed the multiplex PCR reads via MiXCR and lists one record per CDR3 protein. The data contain 500,000 to 650,000 distinct CDR3 sequences, about 14% of them singletons. The sample comprised blood. Receptor source: a woman aged 35 to 49 with Graves' hyperthyroidism.

The V and J genes are TRBV9 and TRBJ2-5; the match to TRBD1 covers 7 bases. The CDR3 is made up of 15 amino acids. The junction had 7 bases not matched to a gene; V was cut back by 0 bases and J by 5 bases. Germline V lookup: CDR1 SGDLS, CDR2 YYNGEE. This chain's CDR3 is CASSVAPDRVETQYF. In nucleotides, the CDR3 is TGTGCCAGCAGCGTAGCCCCTGACAGGGTTGAGACCCAGTACTTC.

This clonotype was picked up a small number of times. This could be a read error, since a much larger clone is one nucleotide away. V gene TRBV5-1 combines with J gene TRBJ2-7; D is perhaps TRBD2 (6 bases). Germline values: CDR1 SGHRS, CDR2 YFSETQ. The CDR3 contains 15 residues. Trimming removed 3 bases from V and 5 bases from J, with 18 bases in between. The CDR3 protein is CASSSEGTSGDEQYF. The DNA of the CDR3 is TGCGCCAGCAGCTCCGAGGGGACTTCGGGGGACGAGCAGTACTTC.

This clonotype was seen repeatedly, ten times or more. The chain recombines TRBV28 with TRBJ2-3; a possible D gene is TRBD1 (6 bases). There are 13 residues in the CDR3. Trimming shortened V by 10 bases and J by 2 bases, and 13 bases separated the two germline ends. CDR1 is MDHEN, CDR2 SYDVKM, per germline. The CDR3 sequence: CATTTGPTDTQYF. The DNA of the CDR3 is TGTGCCACCACGACAGGACCCACAGATACGCAGTATTTT.

Many counts were recorded for this clonotype. A read error may produce the germline difference seen at one junction end. The chain has TRBV27 and TRBJ2-1; TRBD1 is a possible D gene (5 bases). Germline values: CDR1 MNHEY, CDR2 SMNVEV (reference sequence). The CDR3 runs to 16 residues. The chain's CDR3 is CASSVSRQTPYNEQFF. The CDR3 bases are TGTGCCAGCAGTGTATCCCGACAGACACCCTACAATGAGCAGTTCTTC.

In its sample, this clonotype was seen many times. The chain employs TRBV7-9 and TRBJ2-3, with D perhaps matching TRBD1 or TRBD2 (5 bases each). CDR1 is SEHNR, CDR2 FQNEAQ, per germline (reference sequence). V was pared by 6 bases and J by 0 bases, with 13 bases between. The CDR3 loop spans 15 amino acids. In nucleotides, the CDR3 is TGTGCCAGCAGTGCTGGGACCCTAAGCACAGATACGCAGTATTTT. It codes for CASSAGTLSTDTQYF.

Only one count was recorded for this clonotype. The chain joins TRBV12-3 or TRBV12-4 to TRBJ1-4, with D possibly matching TRBD1 (5 bases). Trimming removed 3 bases at V and 3 bases at J, with 8 bases between. CDR3 length equals 14 residues. The CDR3 sequence is CASSFQGPNEKLFF. Written as DNA, the CDR3 is TGTGCCAGCAGTTTTCAGGGACCTAATGAAAAACTGTTTTTT.

Note on this clonotype: A single base separates this from a much larger clone, so it may be a read error. This chain links TRBV27 with TRBJ1-1; the D gene is possibly TRBD1 (5 bases). CDR1 and CDR2 (germline): MNHEY, SMNVEV (reference sequence). The CDR3 covers 12 residues. In nucleotides, the CDR3 is TGTGCCAGCAGTCAGGGTTTCACTGGAGCTTTCTTT. It encodes CASSQGFTGAFF.

This clonotype has a count of ten or more. The rearrangement uses TRBV2 and TRBJ1-1, with D possibly matching TRBD1 (6 bases). This CDR3 is 14 amino acids long. The germline CDR1 and CDR2 sequences are SNHLY and FYNNEI. Trimming took off 4 bases at V and 5 bases at J, with 14 bases between the two ends. For the CDR3, the DNA is TGTGCCAGCAGTGGGTTGGGGGCCAGTACTGAAGCTTTCTTT. The encoded protein is CASSGLGASTEAFF.

V gene TRBV20-1 combines with J gene TRBJ1-1; 7 positions agree with TRBD1. Germline V gene sequence: CDR1 DFQATT, CDR2 SNEGSKA (reference sequence). Trimming removed 8 bases from V and 4 bases from J; junction bases left unmatched: 13. The CDR3 length is 14 residues. The CDR3 DNA reads TGCAGTTCTTATCCAGGGGGTGGGAGCACTGAAGCTTTCTTT. This gives the protein CSSYPGGGSTEAFF.

This clonotype was observed at least ten times. The chain couples TRBV12-3 or TRBV12-4 to TRBJ1-5, with D maybe TRBD1 (5 bases). This CDR3 region has 15 residues. V was pared by 5 bases and J by 7 bases, with 18 bases between. CDR3 sequence (DNA): TGTGCCAGCAGTCTTCGGGGGGAGGATCGGCAGCCCCAGCATTTT. The encoded protein is CASSLRGEDRQPQHF.

This clonotype was seen only a few times. Its ends do not fully match the called genes, so a read error is possible. The chain couples TRBV29-1 to TRBJ1-3, with D perhaps TRBD1 (5 bases). Germline V CDR1 and CDR2: SQVTM, ANQGSEA. The CDR3 is 13 residues long. CDR3 region: CSVEGRVENTIYF. CDR3 bases: TGCAGCGTCGAAGGCAGGGTCGAAAACACCATATATTTT.